The text below deals with one T cell receptor (beta chain). Relative to the germline gene, one junction end is altered; a read error may explain this. Germline-derived CDR1 and CDR2 are MNHEY and SMNVEV (reference sequence). The CDR3 is made up of 14 amino acids. TCRdb re-called the 5' RACE reads through MiXCR, storing one row per CDR3 protein. The sample contains almost 9,000 distinct CDR3 sequences, 27% of which appear only once. The rearrangement links TRBV27 to TRBJ1-1; D is unresolved. This receptor was identified in a female donor with breast cancer. The sequencing sample was made of naive CD4+ T cells sorted from a lymph node. Regarding subset: naive CD4+ T cells, CD4+CD45RA+CD25-. CDR3 region: CASGLSPVGTEAFF. The CDR3 nucleotides are TGTGCCAGCGGTTTATCTCCAGTGGGCACTGAAGCTTTCTTT.